This TCR beta chain was sequenced during a study of blood T cells in healthy people across ages. Regarding the study as a whole: Older individuals had lower TCR beta diversity per million T cells (the decline was roughly linear).

Then a second PCR, running roughly 7 to 11 cycles, was carried out with a sample-barcoded 5' primer and a J-beta primer mix. MiXCR, run by TCRdb on the 5' RACE reads, gives a single entry per CDR3 protein. The sample has some 760,000 distinct CDR3 sequences; 25% are singletons. Germline CDR1 and CDR2: MNHEY and SVGEGT. Trimming removed 0 bases from V and 5 bases from J, with 10 bases in between. The CDR3 extends over 15 amino acids. This clonotype was picked up many times. Its antigen is as yet unknown. The same sample was also studied in work on T cells of mothers and their children. That source adds: Extracted RNA, in its entirety, went into cDNA synthesis at about 1.5 ug per 15 ul.

The clonotype comes from a boy between 10 and 17 years old in good health. Sequenced material: blood. This chain connects TRBV6-2 or TRBV6-3 to TRBJ1-4; no definite D call. CDR3: CASSYSVGGNEKLFF. CDR3 coding DNA: TGTGCCAGCAGTTACTCGGTCGGCGGGAATGAAAAACTGTTTTTT.